This TCR beta chain comes out of a study of shared clonotypes between healthy human individuals. Broader study findings: Only blood underwent sampling, and tissue repertoires likely differ.

The CDR3 has 15 residues. Germline CDR1 is SGHNT and CDR2 is YYREEE (reference sequence). J gave up 1 base and V 4 bases, and 8 bases lay outside the gene matches. On this clone: The antigen is undetermined. Other DNA sequences of this sample code for an identical CDR3.

Measured with immunoSEQ multiplex PCR; TCRdb has only the in-frame clones, and not every one. The profile shows roughly 1,600,000 clones, 97% to 99% of them singletons. V and J are TRBV5-4 and TRBJ2-7; 7 bases align to TRBD1. Input material: naive CD4+ T cells sorted from blood. The subset is: CD45RA+ positively selected. This TCR was sampled from a man under 40 in good health. In nucleotides, the CDR3 is TGTGCCAGCAGCCGGGGTCGGGACAGTTCCTACGAGCAGTACTTC. Translating gives CASSRGRDSSYEQYF.